This passage covers 14 T cell receptor beta chains from one sample sequenced in a study of T cell responses to AZD1222 COVID-19 vaccine. Profiled with immunoSEQ multiplex PCR; TCRdb holds only in-frame clones, not every one. Among just under 85,000 clones listed, 70% to 90% were seen once. The sequencing used peripheral blood, collected on day 0 of AZD1222 vaccination. Receptors originate from an adult in good health.

The rearrangement joins TRBV4-3 to TRBJ1-1; D remains ambiguous. In germline, CDR1 is LGHNA, CDR2 YSLEER. V lost 0 bases to trimming and J lost 12 bases, with 20 bases between them. The CDR3 spans 15 residues. The CDR3 protein is CASSQDTRGPEETFF. The DNA for the CDR3 is TGCGCCAGCAGCCAAGATACGAGAGGGCCCGAGGAAACTTTCTTT.

The chain carries TRBV11-2 and TRBJ1-2; 10 bases agree with TRBD1. CDR3 length: 15 amino acids. V lost 4 bases, J lost 6 bases, and 8 bases stayed unmatched. The germline gives CDR1 SGHAT, CDR2 FQNNGV. The CDR3 DNA reads TGTGCCAGCAGCTCGGGACAGGGGAGGGTGGATGGCTACACCTTC. This sequence encodes CASSSGQGRVDGYTF. Full variable domain (rest looked up from reference TRBV11-2 and TRBJ1-2): EAGVAQSPRYKIIEKRQSVAFWCNPISGHATLYWYQQILGQGPKLLIQFQNNGVVDDSQLPKDRFSAERLKGVDSTLKIQPAKLEDSAVYLCASSSGQGRVDGYTFGSGTRLTVV.

The chain has TRBV29-1 and TRBJ2-3; 13 nucleotides agree with TRBD2. The junction had 7 bases not matched to a gene; V was cut back by 3 bases and J by 4 bases. CDR1 and CDR2 (germline): SQVTM, ANQGSEA. The CDR3 contains 16 residues. The CDR3 spells CSVDTLLAGGPDTQYF. CDR3 coding DNA: TGCAGCGTTGATACCTTACTAGCGGGGGGGCCAGATACGCAGTATTTT.

This clone was counted only a few times. The J gene is TRBJ2-3, the V gene TRBV7-2; 8 bases are a match to TRBD2. From germline, CDR1 is SGHTA and CDR2 FQGNSA. This CDR3 has 17 residues. V lost 0 bases, J lost 4 bases, and 9 bases stayed unmatched. The CDR3 is CASSLAHSGRGSDTQYF. CDR3 in DNA: TGTGCCAGCAGCTTAGCGCACAGCGGGAGAGGGTCAGATACGCAGTATTTT.

The genes are TRBV28 and TRBJ1-2, with 8 bases matching TRBD1. The CDR3 length is 16 residues. V lost 3 bases to trimming and J lost 6 bases; unmatched junction nucleotides: 12. Germline V gene lookup returns CDR1 MDHEN and CDR2 SYDVKM. CDR3 bases: TGTGCCAGCAGTTTCCCGACCCCCGGACAGGGCGATGGCTACACCTTC. It specifies CASSFPTPGQGDGYTF.

The chain recombines TRBV4-1 with TRBJ2-1; D is tentatively TRBD1 or TRBD2 (5 bases each). Trimming took 1 base from V and 8 from J, leaving 15 bases between them. Germline CDR1 reads MGHRA; CDR2 reads YSYEKL. There are 15 residues in the CDR3. As DNA, the CDR3 is TGCGCCAGCAGCCAAGGGGGGACCATTGGGGATGAGCAGTTCTTC. Its translation is CASSQGGTIGDEQFF.

This clone was counted only a few times. The chain recombines TRBV2 with TRBJ2-5, with 8 bases identical to TRBD1. CDR3 length: 13 amino acids. Germline V lookup: CDR1 SNHLY, CDR2 FYNNEI. The J segment lost 7 bases and the V segment lost 4 bases, leaving 5 bases of the junction unmatched. The CDR3 DNA is TGTGCCAGCAGTGGGGGAACAGGGGGGACCCAGTACTTC. Amino acids: CASSGGTGGTQYF.

Only one count was recorded for this clone. This chain uses TRBV3-1 (or the pseudogene TRBV3-2) with TRBJ2-7, with D unclear. The V gene lost 1 base and the J gene lost 0 bases, with 10 bases spanning the gap. This CDR3 is built from 15 residues. Germline V CDR1 and CDR2: LGHDT, YNNKEL (reference sequence). This chain's CDR3 is CASSQGRRTSYEQYF. The CDR3 coding sequence is TGTGCCAGCAGCCAAGGCCGGCGTACCTCCTACGAGCAGTACTTC.

This clone came up once. The chain has TRBV29-1 and TRBJ2-5; a possible D gene is TRBD1 (5 bases). CDR1 and CDR2 (germline): SQVTM, ANQGSEA. Between the trimmed V and J ends, which lost 7 bases and 2 bases, there was a span of 17 bases. The CDR3 has 14 amino acids. In DNA form, the CDR3 reads TGCAGCGCCGATGGACAATCTGGACAAGAGACCCAGTACTTC. It codes for CSADGQSGQETQYF.

This rearrangement joins TRBV19 to TRBJ2-1; 10 bases line up with TRBD2. Germline assignment: CDR1 LNHDA and CDR2 SQIVND (reference sequence). Trimming removed 5 bases from V and 5 bases from J; junction bases left unmatched: 6. The CDR3 covers 15 residues. The CDR3 loop is CASSLLAGGNNEQFF. Written as DNA, the CDR3 is TGTGCCAGTAGTCTGTTAGCGGGGGGCAACAATGAGCAGTTCTTC.

In its sample, this clone was seen a few times. The rearrangement links TRBV24-1 to TRBJ2-2; 9 positions match TRBD2. Germline V gene data show CDR1 as KGHDR and CDR2 as SFDVKD. CDR3 size: 20 residues. V lost 2 bases to trimming and J lost 4 bases; unmatched junction nucleotides: 16. The CDR3 coding sequence is TGTGCCACCAGTGATTCGAGGACTAAGCGGGGGGCCGTTGGCACCGGGGAGCTGTTTTTT. Protein product: CATSDSRTKRGAVGTGELFF.

This clone came up once. The chain carries TRBV6-5 and TRBJ2-3; maybe TRBD2 (5 bases). CDR1 and CDR2 from the germline V gene are MNHEY and SVGAGI. V was trimmed by 5 bases and J by 2 bases, leaving 8 bases between them. The CDR3 consists of 13 residues. The CDR3: CASSTGVTDTQYF. CDR3 coding DNA: TGTGCCAGCAGTACCGGGGTCACAGATACGCAGTATTTT.

V and J are TRBV5-4 and TRBJ2-1; TRBD1 aligns across 7 bases. Germline CDR1 reads SGHNT; CDR2 reads YYREEE (reference sequence). CDR3 length equals 15 residues. The V and J ends lost 4 bases and 8 bases, in that order; junction bases with no gene match: 12. The CDR3 DNA follows: TGTGCCAGCAGCGACTCCCTGGGACAGTGGGATGAGCAGTTCTTC. It encodes CASSDSLGQWDEQFF. Full variable domain (rest looked up from reference TRBV5-4 and TRBJ2-1): ETGVTQSPTHLIKTRGQQVTLRCSSQSGHNTVSWYQQALGQGPQFIFQYYREEENGRGNFPPRFSGLQFPNYSSELNVNALELDDSALYLCASSDSLGQWDEQFFGPGTRLTVL.

The chain is built from TRBV6-5 and TRBJ1-1; D is undetermined. The CDR3 is 13 residues long. V was clipped by 6 bases and J by 3 bases, with 11 bases between them. Germline CDR1 MNHEY, CDR2 SVGAGI. CDR3: CASRAERYTEAFF. The CDR3 DNA reads as TGTGCCAGCAGAGCTGAACGGTACACTGAAGCTTTCTTT.